This TCR beta chain comes out of a study of cytomegalovirus exposure and HLA in healthy donors. Details on this clone: Its antigen is not identified.

Study results and caveats: It was likely that a cluster of highly shared sequence variants was a sequencing artifact. In a later analysis, a missense DCLRE1C variant was linked to TCR beta V- and J-gene trimming.

13 Jbeta primers and 60 Vbeta primers were used for the PCR. The table came from immunoSEQ multiplex PCR; TCRdb's copy has only in-frame clones and leaves some out. The top ten clones hold around 2% of a sample with 70,000 to 100,000 clones, over 75% of them seen once. Germline CDR1 and CDR2: KGHSH and LQKENI. V was cut by 3 bases and J by 3 bases, with 9 bases left in between. This CDR3 is 14 amino acids long. The sequenced sample consisted of PBMCs. The origin of this receptor is a young man in good health and CMV-seronegative. This chain links TRBV18 with TRBJ1-5; D remains unclear. CDR3 sequence (DNA): TGTGCCAGCTCACCCGACGGGAACAATCAGCCCCAGCATTTT. Protein sequence: CASSPDGNNQPQHF.